A single sample gave rise to the 5 T cell receptor beta chains below, sequenced in a study of blood T cell repertoires in COVID-19. Using immunoSEQ multiplex PCR, the repertoire was profiled, and TCRdb retains in-frame clones only, with some absent. Of nearly 400,000 clones listed, 89% were seen once; the top ten hold around 1.7%. Source material: PBMCs or T cells enriched from blood (not recorded which). The source is a woman younger than 45 who had recovered from COVID-19.

J is TRBJ2-4 and V is TRBV11-2; TRBD2 agrees at 8 bases. Per germline, CDR1 SGHAT and CDR2 FQNNGV. This CDR3 is built from 16 residues. Unmatched junction bases numbered 12, after V lost 7 bases and J lost 4 bases. This CDR3 is CASNPGPGRGKNIQYF. As DNA, the CDR3 is TGTGCCAGCAACCCCGGCCCCGGGAGGGGAAAAAACATTCAGTACTTC.

The chain employs TRBV7-9 and TRBJ1-2, with 8 nucleotides matching TRBD1. This CDR3 comprises 14 residues. V lost 5 bases and J lost 6; bases outside the gene matches: 8. Germline assignment: CDR1 SEHNR and CDR2 FQNEAQ (reference sequence). In DNA, the CDR3 is TGTGCCAGCAGCACCCGGACAGGGTGGCATGGCTACACCTTC. Translated: CASSTRTGWHGYTF.

The chain couples TRBV13 to TRBJ2-3; 7 bases line up with TRBD2. Germline-derived CDR1 and CDR2 are PRHDT and FYEKMQ (reference sequence). V shed 3 bases, J shed 6 bases, and the junction held 9 bases outside the gene matches. There are 15 residues in the CDR3. CDR3: CASSFPSGGVDTQYF. CDR3 DNA sequence: TGTGCCAGCAGCTTCCCGTCGGGAGGAGTGGATACGCAGTATTTT.

The chain joins TRBV11-1 to TRBJ1-4; no clear D. Trimming pared 0 bases from V and 7 bases from J, leaving 12 bases between. The germline V gene has CDR1 SGHAT and CDR2 FQDESV (reference sequence). This CDR3 contains 15 residues. In nucleotides, the CDR3 is TGTGCCAGCAGCTTAGCCCAGGACTCTGCTGAAAAACTGTTTTTT. Translating gives CASSLAQDSAEKLFF.

This chain connects TRBV30 to TRBJ1-1; 9 nucleotides agree with TRBD1. The V gene's germline CDR1 is GTSNPN and CDR2 SVGIG (reference sequence). V gave up 3 bases and J gave up 11 bases; unmatched junction bases: 10. The CDR3 has 13 amino acids. The CDR3 DNA reads as TGTGCCTGGAGCCCGGACAGGGGAAGGGCGGCTTTCTTT. Protein product: CAWSPDRGRAAFF.